These 13 T cell receptor beta chains were sequenced from one sample in a study of response to subunit inactivated influenza vaccine. TCRdb ran MiXCR on the RT-PCR reads and lists one entry per CDR3 protein. The sample has approximately 520,000 distinct CDR3 sequences; about 25% are singletons. The sample was CD4+ T cells sorted from PBMCs, taken about 5 days after vaccination. These receptors came from a man aged 50-59 years who received an inactivated influenza vaccine.

The chain recombines TRBV5-1 with TRBJ2-6, with TRBD1 matching over 7 bases. Trimming at V came to 9 bases and at J to 0 bases, leaving 9 bases not matched to a gene. This CDR3 spans 16 amino acids. The germline V gene has CDR1 SGHRS and CDR2 YFSETQ. Here the CDR3 DNA reads TGCGCCACCTCCGTGGGACAGTCCTCTGGGGCCAACGTCCTGACTTTC. This encodes CATSVGQSSGANVLTF. Looking up the rest from reference TRBV5-1 and TRBJ2-6 gives the full variable domain: KAGVTQTPRYLIKTRGQQVTLSCSPISGHRSVSWYQQTPGQGLQFLFEYFSETQRNKGNFPGRFSGRQFSNSRSEMNVSTLELGDSALYLCATSVGQSSGANVLTFGAGSRLTVL.

J is TRBJ2-2 and V is TRBV7-2, with D perhaps matching TRBD2 (5 bases). Germline CDR1 is SGHTA and CDR2 is FQGNSA. The ends were cut back, 6 bases at V and 3 bases at J, with 14 bases in the middle. There are 15 residues in the CDR3. CDR3 protein: CASRQLLAYTGELFF. The CDR3, as DNA: TGTGCCAGCAGACAACTGCTAGCCTACACCGGGGAGCTGTTTTTT.

This clonotype was recorded a few times. The gene calls are TRBV4-1 and TRBJ2-5; maybe TRBD1 (6 bases). The germline gives CDR1 MGHRA, CDR2 YSYEKL. V dropped 1 base and J dropped 5 bases, with 23 bases sitting between them. CDR3 size: 18 residues. CDR3 in DNA: TGCGCCAGCAGCCAAGGATTAGCGAGGGGCCCAAGGGGGGAGACCCAGTACTTC. Protein product: CASSQGLARGPRGETQYF.

This clonotype appeared a few times. The V call is TRBV6-2 or TRBV6-3, the J call TRBJ1-5, with D uncertain. V gave up 6 bases and J gave up 6 bases, with 12 bases separating them. The CDR3 covers 13 residues. Germline CDR1 is MNHEY and CDR2 is SVGEGT. CDR3 in amino acids: CASRRTQLQPQHF. The CDR3, as DNA: TGTGCCAGCAGACGAACACAGCTTCAGCCCCAGCATTTT.

In this sample, this clonotype turned up a few times. The chain employs TRBV20-1 and TRBJ2-5, with 7 nucleotides matching TRBD2. This CDR3 has 13 residues. Per the germline V gene, CDR1 is DFQATT and CDR2 is SNEGSKA (reference sequence). Trimming removed 1 base from V and 8 bases from J; junction bases left unmatched: 7. The CDR3 nucleotides are TGCAGTGCTAGAGTGGGACTAATAAGTACCCAGTACTTC. Its protein product is CSARVGLISTQYF.

This clonotype was seen only a few times. This chain uses TRBV12-3 or TRBV12-4 with TRBJ1-5, with D perhaps TRBD1 (5 bases). This CDR3 is built from 15 residues. The V and J ends lost 3 bases and 1 base respectively, with 10 bases between them. The CDR3 region has the DNA TGTGCCAGCAGTTTTTCCAGGGTGAGCAATCAGCCCCAGCATTTT. Protein product: CASSFSRVSNQPQHF.

CDR3 DNA: TGTGCCAGCAGCAAACGTGTGTCAGGGGTGGCATACTGGTACTTC. Residues: CASSKRVSGVAYWYF. The chain links TRBV21-1 to TRBJ2-5; no DNA check was done on the table's D call, TRBD1. TRBV21-1 is labeled a pseudogene. This CDR3 is 15 amino acids long.

This clonotype occurred many times. The rearrangement joins TRBV6-1 to TRBJ2-5; 9 positions agree with TRBD1. V lost 8 bases, J lost 5 bases, and 12 bases stayed unmatched. CDR3 size: 15 residues. Germline V lookup: CDR1 MNHNS, CDR2 SASEGT. The DNA of the CDR3 is TGTGCCAGCGCTCGGGGACAGGGCTTCATGGAGACCCAGTACTTC. Translation: CASARGQGFMETQYF.

The V gene is TRBV25-1, the J gene TRBJ2-1; weak D call: TRBD2 (5 bases). V shed 1 base and J shed 9 bases, with 16 bases lying between them. The germline CDR1 and CDR2 sequences are MGHDK and SYGVNS. The CDR3 loop spans 15 amino acids. The DNA of the CDR3 is TGTGCCAGCAGTGAATCGGGATTAACCCACAGTGAGCAGTTCTTC. Its translation: CASSESGLTHSEQFF.

This clonotype was seen a few times. This rearrangement joins TRBV7-9 to TRBJ1-1, with 8 nucleotides matching TRBD1. The V gene's germline CDR1 is SEHNR and CDR2 FQNEAQ (reference sequence). J was trimmed by 4 bases and V by 4 bases; bases with no gene match: 5. The CDR3 is 14 residues long. CDR3 region: CASSSNTGGTEAFF. The CDR3 bases are TGTGCCAGCAGCTCCAATACAGGGGGCACTGAAGCTTTCTTT. Full variable domain (rest looked up from reference TRBV7-9 and TRBJ1-1): DTGVSQNPRHKITKRGQNVTFRCDPISEHNRLYWYRQTLGQGPEFLTYFQNEAQLEKSRLLSDRFSAERPKGSFSTLEIQRTEQGDSAMYLCASSSNTGGTEAFFGQGTRLTVV.

The J gene is TRBJ2-4, the V gene TRBV27; 10 bases fit TRBD2. CDR1 and CDR2 (germline): MNHEY, SMNVEV (reference sequence). V dropped 7 bases and J dropped 4; count of bases not matched to a gene: 1. The CDR3 is 13 residues long. CDR3 DNA: TGTGCCAGCAAGCGGGGGGGTAAAAACATTCAGTACTTC. Translated, it gives CASKRGGKNIQYF.

V and J are TRBV7-2 and TRBJ2-5; a weak D match, TRBD1 (6 bases). Trimming took off 5 bases at V and 1 base at J, with 11 bases between the two ends. Germline CDR1 SGHTA, CDR2 FQGNSA. There are 14 residues in the CDR3. The CDR3 DNA sequence: TGTGCCAGCAGCCCCAGGACAGTCCAAGAGACCCAGTACTTC. Its translation: CASSPRTVQETQYF.

The chain carries TRBV11-1 and TRBJ2-7; 13 bases are a match to TRBD2. CDR1 and CDR2 from the germline V gene are SGHAT and FQDESV (reference sequence). CDR3 size: 18 residues. After removal of 3 bases from V and 4 bases from J, the junction contained 12 bases not matched to a gene. The DNA for the CDR3 is TGTGCCAGCAGCTTCCCAACCCGGACTAGCGGGGGAGTATACGAGCAGTACTTC. It yields the protein CASSFPTRTSGGVYEQYF. Full variable domain (remainder filled in from reference TRBV11-1 and TRBJ2-7): EAEVAQSPRYKITEKSQAVAFWCDPISGHATLYWYRQILGQGPELLVQFQDESVVDDSQLPKDRFSAERLKGVDSTLKIQPAELGDSAMYLCASSFPTRTSGGVYEQYFGPGTRLTVT.